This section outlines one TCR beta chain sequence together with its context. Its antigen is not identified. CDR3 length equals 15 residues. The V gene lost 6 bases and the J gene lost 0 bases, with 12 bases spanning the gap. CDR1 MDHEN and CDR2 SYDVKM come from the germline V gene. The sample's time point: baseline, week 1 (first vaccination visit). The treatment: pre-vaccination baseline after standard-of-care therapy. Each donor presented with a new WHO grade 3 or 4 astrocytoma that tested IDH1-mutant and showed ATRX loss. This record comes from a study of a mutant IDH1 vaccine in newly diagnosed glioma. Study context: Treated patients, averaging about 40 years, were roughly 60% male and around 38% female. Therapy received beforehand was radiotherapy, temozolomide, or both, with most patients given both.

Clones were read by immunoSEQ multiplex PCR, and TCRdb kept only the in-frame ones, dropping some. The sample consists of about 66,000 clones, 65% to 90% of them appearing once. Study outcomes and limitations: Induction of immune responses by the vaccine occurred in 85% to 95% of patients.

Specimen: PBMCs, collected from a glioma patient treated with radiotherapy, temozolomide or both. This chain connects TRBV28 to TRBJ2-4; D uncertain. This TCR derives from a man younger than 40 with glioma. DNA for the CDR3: TGTGCCAGCAGGGCCAGTAAATTAGCCAAAAACATTCAGTACTTC. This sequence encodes CASRASKLAKNIQYF.